The present T cell receptor beta chain was sequenced within a study of cytomegalovirus exposure and HLA in healthy donors. The study, taken as a whole, reports: In all likelihood, a cluster of highly shared sequence variants was a sequencing artifact. Being productive about 87% or about 30% of the time was typical of most TCR beta V segments in an earlier analysis. It emerged from a later analysis that several of the most significant clusters appeared to be linked to common viral pathogens.

Germline-derived CDR1 and CDR2 are MNHNS and SASEGT. V was pared by 11 bases and J by 4 bases, with 8 bases of the junction left unmatched. This CDR3 region has 15 residues. In the PCR, 60 Vbeta and 13 Jbeta primers were used. TCRdb's table, derived via immunoSEQ multiplex PCR, lists solely in-frame clones and lacks some. The table shows more than 60,000 clones, with roughly three quarters occurring only once. As concerns this clone: Its antigen remains unidentified.

Sequencing input: PBMCs. This chain connects TRBV6-1 to TRBJ2-6; 10 nucleotides line up with TRBD1. The TCR was taken from a woman aged 25 to 39 in good health and CMV-seronegative. As DNA, the CDR3 is TGTGCCCCCCCGACAGGGGGCGGGGGGGCCAACGTCCTGACTTTC. Translated, it gives CAPPTGGGGANVLTF.